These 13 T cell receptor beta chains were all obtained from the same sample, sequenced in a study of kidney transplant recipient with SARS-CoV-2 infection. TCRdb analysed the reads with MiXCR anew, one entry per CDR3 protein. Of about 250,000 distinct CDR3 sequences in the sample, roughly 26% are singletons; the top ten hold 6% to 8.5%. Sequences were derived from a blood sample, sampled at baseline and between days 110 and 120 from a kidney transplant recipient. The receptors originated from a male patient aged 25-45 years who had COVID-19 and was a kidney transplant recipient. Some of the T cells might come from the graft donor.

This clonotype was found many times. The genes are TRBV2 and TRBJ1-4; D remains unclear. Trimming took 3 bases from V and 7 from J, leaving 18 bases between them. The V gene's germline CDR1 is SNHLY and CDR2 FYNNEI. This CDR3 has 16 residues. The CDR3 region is CASSDRVFPGSEKLFF. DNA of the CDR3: TGTGCCAGCAGTGATCGAGTCTTCCCAGGTAGTGAAAAACTGTTTTTT.

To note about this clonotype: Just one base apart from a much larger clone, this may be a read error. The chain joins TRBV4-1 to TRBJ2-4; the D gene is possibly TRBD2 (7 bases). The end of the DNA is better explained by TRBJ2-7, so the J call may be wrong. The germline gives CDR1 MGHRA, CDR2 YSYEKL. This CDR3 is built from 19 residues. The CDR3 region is CASSQTGESAGALLYEQYF. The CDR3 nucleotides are TGCGCCAGCAGCCAAACTGGGGAAAGCGCGGGGGCCCTCCTCTACGAGCAGTACTTC.

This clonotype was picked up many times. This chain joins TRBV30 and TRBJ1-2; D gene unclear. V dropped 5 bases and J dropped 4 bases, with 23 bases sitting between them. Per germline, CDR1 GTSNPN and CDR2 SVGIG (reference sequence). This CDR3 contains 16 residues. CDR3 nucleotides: TGTGCCTGGCGGGTGCTGCGTTATAGAAAGACCTATGGCTACACCTTC. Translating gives CAWRVLRYRKTYGYTF.

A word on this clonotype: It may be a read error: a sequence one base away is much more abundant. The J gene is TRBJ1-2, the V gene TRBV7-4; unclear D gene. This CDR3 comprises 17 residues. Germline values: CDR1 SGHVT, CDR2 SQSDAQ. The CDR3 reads CASSKTDSARKTYVYTF. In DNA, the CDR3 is TGTGCCAGCAGCAAGACCGATTCAGCTCGAAAGACCTATGTCTACACCTTC.

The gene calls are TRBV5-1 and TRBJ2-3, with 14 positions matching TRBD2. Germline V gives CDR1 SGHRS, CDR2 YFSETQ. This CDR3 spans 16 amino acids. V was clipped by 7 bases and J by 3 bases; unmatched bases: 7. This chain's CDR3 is CASGPGTSGRTDTQYF. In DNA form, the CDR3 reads TGCGCCAGCGGACCAGGGACTAGCGGGAGAACAGATACGCAGTATTTT.

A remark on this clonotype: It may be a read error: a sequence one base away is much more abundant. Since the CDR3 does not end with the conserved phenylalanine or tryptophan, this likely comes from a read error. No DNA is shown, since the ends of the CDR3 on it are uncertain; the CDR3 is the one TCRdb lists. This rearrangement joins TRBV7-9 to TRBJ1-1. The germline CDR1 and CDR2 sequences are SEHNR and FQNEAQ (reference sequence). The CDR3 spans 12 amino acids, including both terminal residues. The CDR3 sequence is CASSFMRESTFL.

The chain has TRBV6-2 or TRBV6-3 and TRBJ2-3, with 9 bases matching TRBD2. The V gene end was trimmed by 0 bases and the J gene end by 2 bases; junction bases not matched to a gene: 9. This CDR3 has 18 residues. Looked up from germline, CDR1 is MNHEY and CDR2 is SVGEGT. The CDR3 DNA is TGTGCCAGCAGTTACTCTGTCCTAGCGGGGTCTATCACAGATACGCAGTATTTT. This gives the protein CASSYSVLAGSITDTQYF.

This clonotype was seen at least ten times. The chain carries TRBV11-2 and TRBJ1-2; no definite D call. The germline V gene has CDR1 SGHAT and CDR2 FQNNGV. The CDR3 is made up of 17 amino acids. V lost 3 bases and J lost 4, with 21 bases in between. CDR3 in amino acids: CASSFILTSRKTYGYTF. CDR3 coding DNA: TGTGCCAGCAGCTTTATCCTAACAAGCAGAAAGACCTATGGCTACACCTTC.

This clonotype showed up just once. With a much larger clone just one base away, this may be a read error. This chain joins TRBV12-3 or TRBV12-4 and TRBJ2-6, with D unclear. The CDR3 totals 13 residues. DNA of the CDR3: TGTACCAGCAGGAGATCTGGGGCCAACGTCCTGACTTTC. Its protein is CTSRRSGANVLTF.

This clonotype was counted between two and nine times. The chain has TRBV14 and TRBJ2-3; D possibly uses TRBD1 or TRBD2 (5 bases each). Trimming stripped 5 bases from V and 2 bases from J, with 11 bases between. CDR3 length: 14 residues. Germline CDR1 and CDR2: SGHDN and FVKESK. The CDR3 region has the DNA TGTGCCAGCAGCAAGGGACGTACCACAGATACGCAGTATTTT. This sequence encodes CASSKGRTTDTQYF.

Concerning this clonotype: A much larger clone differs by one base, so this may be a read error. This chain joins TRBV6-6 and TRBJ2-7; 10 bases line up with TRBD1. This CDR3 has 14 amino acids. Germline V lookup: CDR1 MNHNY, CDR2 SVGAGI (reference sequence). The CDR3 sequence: CASSRRDRGYGQYV. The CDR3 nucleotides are TGTGCCAGCAGCCGTCGGGACAGGGGCTACGGGCAGTACGTC.

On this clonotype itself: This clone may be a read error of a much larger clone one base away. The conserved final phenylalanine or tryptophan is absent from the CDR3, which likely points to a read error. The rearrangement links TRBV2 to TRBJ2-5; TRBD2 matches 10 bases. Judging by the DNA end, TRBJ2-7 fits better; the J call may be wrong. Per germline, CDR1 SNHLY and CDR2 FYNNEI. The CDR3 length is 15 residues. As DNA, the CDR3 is TGTGCCAGCAGCCCGCTAGCGGGAGTCTCCTACGAGCAGTACATC. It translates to CASSPLAGVSYEQYI.

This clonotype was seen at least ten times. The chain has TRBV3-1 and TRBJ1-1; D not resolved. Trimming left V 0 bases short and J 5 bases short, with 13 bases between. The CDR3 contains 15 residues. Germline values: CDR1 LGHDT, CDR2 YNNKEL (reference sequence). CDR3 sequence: CASSQDRRVLTEAFF. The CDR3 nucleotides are TGTGCCAGCAGCCAAGATCGGCGGGTCCTGACTGAAGCTTTCTTT.